The source of this TCR beta chain is a study of cytomegalovirus exposure and HLA in healthy donors. Study outcomes and limitations: The classifier reportedly diagnosed cytomegalovirus status with high specificity and sensitivity. An analysis was carried out later, and it reportedly showed fewer N-insertions in an Asian-associated ancestry cluster than the 666-donor mean. Among immune exposure information, only CMV serostatus was available.

Comments on this clone: What it binds is not known.

The ends were cut back, 2 bases at V and 0 bases at J, with 11 bases in the middle. CDR1 and CDR2 (germline): SGHTA, FQGNSA. This CDR3 comprises 15 residues. The PCR contained 60 Vbeta and 13 Jbeta primers. Profiling relied on immunoSEQ multiplex PCR, and the TCRdb table lists in-frame clones only, not all of them. In the table there are about 200,000 clones, around four fifths of which are singletons. The sequenced material came from PBMCs. This rearrangement joins TRBV7-2 to TRBJ2-7; TRBD2 is a possible D gene (6 bases). The origin of this receptor is a woman aged 50 to 60 in good health and CMV-seropositive. The CDR3, as DNA: TGTGCCAGCAGCTTAACTGTCGGGAGCTCCTACGAGCAGTACTTC. Its translation: CASSLTVGSSYEQYF.